This passage covers 6 T cell receptor beta chains from one sample sequenced in a study of blood T cell repertoires in COVID-19. TCRdb's table, derived via immunoSEQ multiplex PCR, lists solely in-frame clones and lacks some. The table has roughly 290,000 clones, around 85% seen once; the top ten hold 0.87%. Specimen: peripheral blood. The receptor source for this set is a human donor with COVID-19, enrolled during active disease. The donor label of this sample is uncertain.

The gene calls are TRBV7-2 and TRBJ2-7, with 12 bases fitting TRBD2. Trimming cost V 3 bases and J 4 bases; bases outside gene matches: 7. In germline, CDR1 is SGHTA, CDR2 FQGNSA. The CDR3 is 16 amino acids. The DNA of the CDR3 is TGTGCCAGCAGCTTCGGACTAGCGGGAACAACTTACGAGCAGTACTTC. This gives the protein CASSFGLAGTTYEQYF. The variable domain in full, completed from reference TRBV7-2 and TRBJ2-7, reads GAGVSQSPSNKVTEKGKDVELRCDPISGHTALYWYRQSLGQGLEFLIYFQGNSAPDKSGLPSDRFSAERTGGSVSTLTIQRTQQEDSAVYLCASSFGLAGTTYEQYFGPGTRLTVT.

The chain joins TRBV28 to TRBJ2-7; TRBD2 aligns across 7 bases. Unmatched junction bases numbered 12, after V lost 5 bases and J lost 2 bases. The CDR3 loop spans 16 amino acids. Germline lookup yields CDR1 MDHEN and CDR2 SYDVKM. CDR3 loop: CASSPGLTDVAYEQYF. In nucleotides, the CDR3 is TGTGCCAGCAGTCCGGGACTAACAGATGTGGCCTACGAGCAGTACTTC.

The CDR3 DNA follows: TGTGCCAGCAGCTCCATCAGGGGAAGGACAGATACGCAGTATTTT. This encodes CASSSIRGRTDTQYF. This chain uses TRBV7-9 with TRBJ2-3, with D maybe TRBD1 (6 bases). Trimming took 4 bases from V and 3 from J, leaving 14 bases between them. Germline V gene lookup returns CDR1 SEHNR and CDR2 FQNEAQ (reference sequence). CDR3 length equals 15 residues.

This clone was detected a few times. V and J are TRBV29-1 and TRBJ1-1; 9 bases agree with TRBD1. Per the germline V gene, CDR1 is SQVTM and CDR2 is ANQGSEA. The CDR3 loop spans 12 amino acids. After removal of 7 bases from V and 10 bases from J, the junction contained 10 bases not matched to a gene. This chain's CDR3 is CSAAQGAGRAFF. In DNA form, the CDR3 reads TGCAGCGCCGCACAGGGGGCAGGACGAGCTTTCTTT.

The rearrangement uses TRBV27 and TRBJ1-1; D is uncertain. The CDR3 consists of 13 residues. The V end was cut by 6 bases, the J end by 4 bases, with 12 bases between. CDR1 and CDR2 from the germline V gene are MNHEY and SMNVEV (reference sequence). CDR3 loop: CASSIAFGTEAFF. In DNA form, the CDR3 reads TGTGCCAGCAGCATCGCTTTCGGCACTGAAGCTTTCTTT.

This chain uses TRBV19 with TRBJ2-7, with a weak D call TRBD1 (7 bases). The V and J ends lost 1 base and 1 base respectively, with 14 bases between them. This CDR3 has 16 residues. CDR1 is LNHDA and CDR2 is SQIVND in the germline V gene (reference sequence). As DNA, the CDR3 is TGTGCCAGTAGTATAGCGGAGGGGGCCAGTTCCTACGAGCAGTACTTC. This encodes CASSIAEGASSYEQYF. The full variable domain, with the rest looked up from reference TRBV19 and TRBJ2-7, is DGGITQSPKYLFRKEGQNVTLSCEQNLNHDAMYWYRQDPGQGLRLIYYSQIVNDFQKGDIAEGYSVSREKKESFPLTVTSAQKNPTAFYLCASSIAEGASSYEQYFGPGTRLTVT.